The rows below give T cell receptor beta chains drawn from one sample of a study of blood T cell repertoires in COVID-19. The protocol was immunoSEQ multiplex PCR, while the TCRdb copy is restricted to in-frame clones and leaves out a portion. This sample has about 150,000 clones, with around 90% found just once. Sequencing was carried out using peripheral blood. The receptors were sampled from a human donor with COVID-19, enrolled during active disease. The donor label of this sample is uncertain. The CDR3 runs from the conserved cysteine through the conserved F or W. A D gene is named only where the DNA matches it firmly. Size is omitted from some rows. Given values are once, few, many or a class for expanded clones.

V gene	CDR3 length	J gene	D gene	clone size	CDR3 DNA	CDR3 protein
TRBV11-2	14	TRBJ1-4	NA	NA	TGTGCCAGCAGCTTAAACAGGGTTGGTGAAAAACTGTTTTTT	CASSLNRVGEKLFF
TRBV7-7	17	TRBJ2-5	TRBD2	NA	TGTGCCAGCAGCTTAGGAGGGAGCGGGGGCGGACGGGAGACCCAGTACTTC	CASSLGGSGGGRETQYF
TRBV5-1	15	TRBJ2-5	TRBD1	NA	TGCGCCAGCAGCTTGAATGTCGACAGGGCCGAGACCCAGTACTTC	CASSLNVDRAETQYF
TRBV7-2	16	TRBJ2-1	TRBD2	NA	TGTGCCAGCAGCTTAAATGGTCTAGCGGGAAATGGTGAGCAGTTCTTC	CASSLNGLAGNGEQFF
TRBV29-1	13	TRBJ1-1	NA	NA	TGCAGCGTTTTCGTGGGGGCGCGTACTGAAGCTTTCTTT	CSVFVGARTEAFF
TRBV10-3	21	TRBJ2-6	NA	NA	TGTGCCATCAGTGAACTTGCGATACAGCCCCGAAATCCCTCTGGGGCCAACGTCCTGACTTTC	CAISELAIQPRNPSGANVLTF
TRBV6-1	18	TRBJ2-2	NA	NA	TGTGCCAGCAGTGAAGCGCCGATCGGAGGGGCCCGCACCGGGGAGCTGTTTTTT	CASSEAPIGGARTGELFF
TRBV28	13	TRBJ1-2	NA	NA	TGTGCCAGCAGTGCTGGACAGCCTTATGGCTACACCTTC	CASSAGQPYGYTF
TRBV29-1	14	TRBJ1-1	NA	NA	TGCAGCGTTATTAAAGGGAGCTGGGACACTGAAGCTTTCTTT	CSVIKGSWDTEAFF
TRBV28	14	TRBJ1-6	TRBD1	once	TGTGCCAGCATGGGACAGGAGGGATCGTGGGCCCTCCACTTT	CASMGQEGSWALHF
TRBV28	16	TRBJ2-1	NA	NA	TGTGCCAGCAGTTTATTCGGCCAGGGAAGGAGCAATGAGCAGTTCTTC	CASSLFGQGRSNEQFF
TRBV7-3	14	TRBJ2-7	NA	NA	TGTGCCAGCAGCTTATCGGCCCGGACAGTACGTCCGTACTTC	CASSLSARTVRPYF
TRBV15	14	TRBJ2-7	NA	NA	TGTGCCACCAGCAGAGGAGGGTTTCGGGACGAGCAGTACTTC	CATSRGGFRDEQYF
TRBV5-1	16	TRBJ2-5	NA	NA	TGCGCCAGCAGCGGATCGTCAGCGGTGTACCAAGAGACCCAGTACTTC	CASSGSSAVYQETQYF
TRBV11-2	15	TRBJ2-7	TRBD1	NA	TGTGCCAGCAGCTTAGATGGTGGACAGGCCTACGAGCAGTACTTC	CASSLDGGQAYEQYF
TRBV7-3	14	TRBJ1-1	TRBD1	NA	TGTGCCAGCAGCTCGCGACAGGGCGGCACTGAAGCTTTCTTT	CASSSRQGGTEAFF
TRBV3-1/TRBV3-2	14	TRBJ1-5	TRBD1	NA	TGTGCCAGCAGCCGACAGGGTAGCAATCAGCCCCAGCATTTT	CASSRQGSNQPQHF
TRBV3-1/TRBV3-2	14	TRBJ1-2	NA	NA	TGTGCCAGCAGCCAAGGGCCTACCGGGGGAGGCTACACCTTC	CASSQGPTGGGYTF
TRBV18	12	TRBJ1-5	NA	NA	TGTGCCAGCTCACCAGACACAGGACGCCAGCATTTT	CASSPDTGRQHF
TRBV19	15	TRBJ2-1	NA	NA	TGTGCCAGTAGTATAGGGACTGGTTACTACAATGAGCAGTTCTTC	CASSIGTGYYNEQFF
TRBV7-9	13	TRBJ2-7	TRBD1	NA	TGTGCCAGCAGCTTGAGGGACAGTTCTGAGCAGTACTTC	CASSLRDSSEQYF
TRBV18	15	TRBJ1-2	NA	NA	TGTGCCAGCTCACCACAGATGGGAGGAGGAGATGGCTACACCTTC	CASSPQMGGGDGYTF
TRBV5-4	14	TRBJ2-7	TRBD1	NA	TGTGCCAGCAGCTCTCCCAGGACAGGGTATCTTCAGTACTTC	CASSSPRTGYLQYF
TRBV6-5	14	TRBJ1-4	TRBD1	NA	TGTGCCAGCAGTACCGGACAGGGGAGGGAAAAACTGTTTTTT	CASSTGQGREKLFF